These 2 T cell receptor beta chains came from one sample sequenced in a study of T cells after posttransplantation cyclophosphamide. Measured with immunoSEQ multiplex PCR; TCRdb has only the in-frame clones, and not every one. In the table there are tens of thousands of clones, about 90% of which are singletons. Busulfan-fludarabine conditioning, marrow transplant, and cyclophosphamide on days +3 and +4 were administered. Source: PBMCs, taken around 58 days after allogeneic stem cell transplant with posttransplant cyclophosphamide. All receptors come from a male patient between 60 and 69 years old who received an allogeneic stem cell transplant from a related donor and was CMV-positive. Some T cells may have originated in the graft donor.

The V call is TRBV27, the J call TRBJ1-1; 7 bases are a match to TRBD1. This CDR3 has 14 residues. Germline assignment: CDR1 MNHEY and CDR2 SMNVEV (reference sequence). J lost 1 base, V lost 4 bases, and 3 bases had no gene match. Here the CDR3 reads CASSSGTANTEAFF. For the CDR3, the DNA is TGTGCCAGCAGTTCCGGGACAGCGAACACTGAAGCTTTCTTT.

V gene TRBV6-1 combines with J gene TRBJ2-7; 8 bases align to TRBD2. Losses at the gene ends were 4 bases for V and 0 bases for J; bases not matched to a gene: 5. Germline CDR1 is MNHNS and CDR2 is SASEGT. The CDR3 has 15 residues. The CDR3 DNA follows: TGTGCCAGCAGTGGGCCAGCGGGGGTCTCCTACGAGCAGTACTTC. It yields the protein CASSGPAGVSYEQYF.